This is a list of T cell receptor beta chains from one sample in a study of identical twins' blood T cells. TCRdb redid the calling of the 5' RACE reads with MiXCR, one entry per CDR3 protein. The sample consists of 300,000 to 450,000 distinct CDR3 sequences, over 25% of them appearing once. Sequenced input: PBMCs. These receptors all come from a woman between 18 and 55 years old in good health. CDR3s include the opening cysteine and the closing phenylalanine or tryptophan. The D gene is left open where the match is weak. For some rows the clone size is stated as once, few or many, or as a class when expanded; others skip it.

.	TRBV5-1	TRBJ1-1	many	TGCGCCAGCAGCTTGGGAAACCTAGGGGCTTTCTTT	CASSLGNLGAFF
.	TRBV7-9	TRBJ2-2	.	TGTGCCAGCAGCTTAGCAGTATGGGACATTACGTCGAACACCGGGGAGCTGTTTTTT	CASSLAVWDITSNTGELFF
.	TRBV6-2/TRBV6-3	TRBJ2-2	few	TGTGCCAGCCGGTTTTTTAACACCGGGGAGCTGTTTTTT	CASRFFNTGELFF
.	TRBV10-3	TRBJ2-1	.	TGTGCCATCAGTCCGATTCCCGTGGGCCCCTACAATGAGCAGTTCTTC	CAISPIPVGPYNEQFF
TRBD1	TRBV9	TRBJ2-7	.	TGTGCCAGCAGCATAGGGACAGGCGGCGAGCAGTACTTC	CASSIGTGGEQYF
TRBD1	TRBV12-3/TRBV12-4	TRBJ1-1	.	TGTGCCAGCAGTTTTGACCCCGGACAGGGGAGGACTGAAGCTTTCTTT	CASSFDPGQGRTEAFF
.	TRBV7-6	TRBJ1-1	.	TGTGCCAGCAGCTTCGGCACGAAGGACACTGAAGCTTTCTTT	CASSFGTKDTEAFF
TRBD1	TRBV5-1	TRBJ2-2	.	TGCGCCAGCAGTCACGGACAGGGGAAAGTGGGGGAGCTGTTTTTT	CASSHGQGKVGELFF
.	TRBV9	TRBJ2-1	.	TGTGCCAGCAGCGTTGGGGGAAGGGGCTCCTACAATGAGCAGTTCTTC	CASSVGGRGSYNEQFF
.	TRBV20-1	TRBJ1-1	.	TGCAGTGCTAGAGGACGGGGGATTATGGCTTTCTTT	CSARGRGIMAFF
.	TRBV18	TRBJ1-1	.	TGTGCCAGCTCACCCTTCCTCCGACAACCTGAAGCTTTCTTT	CASSPFLRQPEAFF
.	TRBV29-1	TRBJ2-7	few	TGCAGCGTTGCGGGGTCTCAACGAGGGGTTTACGAGCAGTACTTC	CSVAGSQRGVYEQYF
TRBD1	TRBV10-2	TRBJ1-1	.	TGCGCCAGCAGGAGGGACAGCGGCACTGAAGCTTTCTTT	CASRRDSGTEAFF